A single sample gave rise to the 13 T cell receptor beta chains below, sequenced in a study of beta chain features in type 1 diabetes. Regarding the study as a whole: Moderate yet significant TCRB CDR3 shortening was seen in Type 1 diabetes patients in all four CD4+ subsets.

Investigators reverse transcribed all isolated RNA, so they sequenced expressed TCRB transcripts. The method was immunoSEQ multiplex PCR; TCRdb's version includes in-frame clones alone and lacks a portion of them. The sample records around 710,000 clones, around 12% being singletons. Their antigens are not known. Sequencing input: naive CD4+ T cells from blood. These receptors were collected from a young man with type 1 diabetes.

The chain combines TRBV7-7 with TRBJ2-5; no reliable D call. With 0 bases removed from V and 7 bases from J, the gap between germline ends came to 15 bases. CDR3 length equals 15 residues. The germline V gene has CDR1 SSHAT and CDR2 FNYEAQ (reference sequence). Here the CDR3 DNA reads TGTGCCAGCAGCTTAGCGCGAACAGATAGGCGGACCCAGTACTTC. Translating gives CASSLARTDRRTQYF.

The sample holds a few counts of this clone. V is TRBV9 and J is TRBJ2-4; 14 positions match TRBD2. V was pared by 4 bases and J by 6 bases, with 3 bases of the junction left unmatched. The CDR3 consists of 15 residues. The germline gives CDR1 SGDLS, CDR2 YYNGEE. CDR3 nucleotides: TGTGCCAGCAGCCAAGGACTAGCGGGAGGAAACATTCAGTACTTC. It specifies CASSQGLAGGNIQYF.

This clone was seen only a few times. V gene TRBV5-6 combines with J gene TRBJ2-7, with 7 bases identical to TRBD1. The J call may not be correct, given that the DNA end is closer to TRBJ2-1. The CDR3 covers 13 residues. Looked up from germline, CDR1 is SGHDT and CDR2 is YYEEEE. The CDR3 protein is CASSVGTVGEQFF. The CDR3 DNA sequence: TGTGCCAGCAGCGTCGGGACAGTTGGTGAGCAGTTCTTC.

The genes are TRBV7-2 and TRBJ2-5, with D possibly TRBD2 on 6 matching bases. V was cut by 1 base and J by 2 bases, with 14 bases left in between. Germline-derived CDR1 and CDR2 are SGHTA and FQGNSA. The CDR3 is made up of 16 amino acids. CDR3 nucleotide sequence: TGTGCCAGCAGCTTAGTTTTCTGGGGGAGGCAAGAGACCCAGTACTTC. The encoded protein is CASSLVFWGRQETQYF. Filled out from reference TRBV7-2 and TRBJ2-5, the complete variable domain reads GAGVSQSPSNKVTEKGKDVELRCDPISGHTALYWYRQSLGQGLEFLIYFQGNSAPDKSGLPSDRFSAERTGGSVSTLTIQRTQQEDSAVYLCASSLVFWGRQETQYFGPGTRLLVL.

This clone was picked up a small number of times. The chain carries TRBV30 and TRBJ1-6; a possible D gene is TRBD1 (5 bases). Germline V CDR1 and CDR2: GTSNPN, SVGIG (reference sequence). This CDR3 contains 14 residues. With 4 bases removed from V and 3 bases from J, the gap between germline ends came to 10 bases. The CDR3 spells CAWTLQDYNSPLHF. The DNA for the CDR3 is TGTGCCTGGACTCTACAGGACTATAATTCACCCCTCCACTTT.

This clone has only a few counts. This CDR3 reads CASSLVGGRVGAGELFF. As DNA, the CDR3 is TGTGCCAGCAGCCTCGTCGGGGGGCGGGTTGGCGCCGGGGAGCTGTTTTTT. The chain recombines TRBV4-2 with TRBJ2-2; D may be TRBD2 (7 bases). Germline V gene lookup returns CDR1 LGHNA and CDR2 YNFKEQ. Between the trimmed V and J ends, which lost 4 bases and 6 bases, there was a span of 21 bases. The CDR3 runs 17 residues.

This clone was seen repeatedly, ten times or more. The same CDR3 is also encoded by other DNA sequences in this sample. The V and J genes are TRBV29-1 and TRBJ1-5, with 10 bases identical to TRBD1. V shed 6 bases and J 6 bases; nucleotides not matched to a gene: 5. This CDR3 region has 13 residues. The germline V gene encodes CDR1 SQVTM and CDR2 ANQGSEA. CDR3 in DNA: TGCAGCGTAGGACAGGGGGACGGTCAGCCCCAGCATTTT. Its protein is CSVGQGDGQPQHF.

The CDR3 DNA sequence: TGCGCCAGCAGCCCTTGGACAACTCAAGAGACCCAGTACTTC. Translation gives CASSPWTTQETQYF. The V gene is TRBV5-1, the J gene TRBJ2-5, with D tentatively TRBD1 (5 bases). The CDR3 contains 14 residues. Trimming shortened V by 4 bases and J by 2 bases, and 12 bases separated the two germline ends. Per germline, CDR1 SGHRS and CDR2 YFSETQ. The full variable domain, rest sourced from reference TRBV5-1 and TRBJ2-5, is KAGVTQTPRYLIKTRGQQVTLSCSPISGHRSVSWYQQTPGQGLQFLFEYFSETQRNKGNFPGRFSGRQFSNSRSEMNVSTLELGDSALYLCASSPWTTQETQYFGPGTRLLVL.

This clone was seen more than once but under ten times. The chain couples TRBV23-1 to TRBJ1-5, with a tentative D call TRBD1 (5 bases). TRBV23-1 is noted as an ORF with a role that remains uncertain. The CDR3 totals 18 residues. V lost 3 bases and J 0 bases, leaving 18 bases between the germline ends. CDR3 sequence (DNA): TGCGCCAGCAGTCACCCCGAGGTGGGGGATTATAGCAATCAGCCCCAGCATTTT. Encoded protein: CASSHPEVGDYSNQPQHF.

V gene TRBV7-3 combines with J gene TRBJ1-6; weak D call: TRBD1 (5 bases). Trimming pared 2 bases from V and 6 bases from J, leaving 5 bases between. The CDR3 runs 13 residues. In germline, CDR1 is SGHTA, CDR2 FQGTGA. CDR3 coding DNA: TGTGCCAGCAGCTTAGACAGTAATTCACCCCTCCACTTT. Translation gives CASSLDSNSPLHF.

The rearrangement joins TRBV7-9 to TRBJ1-3, with 7 bases lining up with TRBD1. This CDR3 region has 13 residues. From germline, CDR1 is SEHNR and CDR2 FQNEAQ (reference sequence). V dropped 10 bases and J dropped 0; count of bases not matched to a gene: 3. The CDR3 spells CAIYRGSGNTIYF. In nucleotides, the CDR3 is TGTGCCATCTACAGGGGCTCTGGAAACACCATATATTTT.

The chain couples TRBV9 to TRBJ2-7; D not resolved. The ends were cut back, 0 bases at V and 6 bases at J, with 13 bases in the middle. From germline, CDR1 is SGDLS and CDR2 YYNGEE. The CDR3 extends over 14 amino acids. The CDR3 coding sequence is TGTGCCAGCAGCGTAGGTATGGGCCCGGGCGAGCAGTACTTC. Its translation: CASSVGMGPGEQYF.

This chain links TRBV13 with TRBJ2-3; tentatively, D is TRBD2 (6 bases). CDR1 is PRHDT and CDR2 is FYEKMQ in the germline V gene (reference sequence). The CDR3 spans 13 residues. The V end lost 8 bases, the J end lost 2 bases, and 11 bases lay between the germline ends. CDR3 coding DNA: TGTGCCAGCGGGTCGGGGGTCACAGATACGCAGTATTTT. It translates to CASGSGVTDTQYF.